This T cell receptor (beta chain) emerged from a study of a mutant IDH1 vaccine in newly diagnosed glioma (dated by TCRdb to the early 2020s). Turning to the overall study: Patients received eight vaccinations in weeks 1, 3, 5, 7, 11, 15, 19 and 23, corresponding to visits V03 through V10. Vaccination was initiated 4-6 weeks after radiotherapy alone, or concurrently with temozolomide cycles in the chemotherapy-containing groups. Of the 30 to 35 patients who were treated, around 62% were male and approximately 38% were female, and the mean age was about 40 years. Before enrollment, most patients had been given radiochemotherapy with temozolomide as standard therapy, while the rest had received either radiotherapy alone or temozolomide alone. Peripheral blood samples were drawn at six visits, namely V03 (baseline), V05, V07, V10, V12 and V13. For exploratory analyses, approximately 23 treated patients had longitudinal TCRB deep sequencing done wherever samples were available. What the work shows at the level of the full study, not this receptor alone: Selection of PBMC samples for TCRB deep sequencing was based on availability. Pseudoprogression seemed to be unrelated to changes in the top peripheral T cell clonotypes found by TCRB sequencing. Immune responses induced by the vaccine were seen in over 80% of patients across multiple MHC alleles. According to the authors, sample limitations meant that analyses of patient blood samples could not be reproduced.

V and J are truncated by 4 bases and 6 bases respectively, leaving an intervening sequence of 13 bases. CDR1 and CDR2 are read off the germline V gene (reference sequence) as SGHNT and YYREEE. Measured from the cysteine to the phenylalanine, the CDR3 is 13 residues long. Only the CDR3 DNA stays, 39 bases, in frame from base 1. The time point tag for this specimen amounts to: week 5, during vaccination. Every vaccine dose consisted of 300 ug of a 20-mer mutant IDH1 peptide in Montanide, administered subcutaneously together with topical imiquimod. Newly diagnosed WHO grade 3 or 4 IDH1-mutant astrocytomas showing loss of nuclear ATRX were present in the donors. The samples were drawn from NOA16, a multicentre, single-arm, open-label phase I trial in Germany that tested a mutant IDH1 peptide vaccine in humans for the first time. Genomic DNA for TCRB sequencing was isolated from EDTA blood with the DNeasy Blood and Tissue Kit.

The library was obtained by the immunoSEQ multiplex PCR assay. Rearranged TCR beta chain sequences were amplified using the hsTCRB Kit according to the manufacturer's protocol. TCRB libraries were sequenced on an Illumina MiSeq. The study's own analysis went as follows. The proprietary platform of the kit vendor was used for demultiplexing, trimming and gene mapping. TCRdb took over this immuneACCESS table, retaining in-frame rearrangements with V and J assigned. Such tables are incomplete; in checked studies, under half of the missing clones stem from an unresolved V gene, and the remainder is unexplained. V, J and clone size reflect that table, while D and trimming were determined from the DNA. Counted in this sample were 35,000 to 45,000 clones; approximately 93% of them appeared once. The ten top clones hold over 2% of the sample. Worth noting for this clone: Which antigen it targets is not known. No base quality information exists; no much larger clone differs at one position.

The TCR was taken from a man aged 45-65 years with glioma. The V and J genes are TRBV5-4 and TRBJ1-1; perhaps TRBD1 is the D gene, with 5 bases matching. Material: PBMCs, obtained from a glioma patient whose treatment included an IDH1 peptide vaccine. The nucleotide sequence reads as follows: TGTGCCAGCAGCATGGAGGGGAGGGCTGAAGCTTTCTTT. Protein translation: CASSMEGRAEAFF.